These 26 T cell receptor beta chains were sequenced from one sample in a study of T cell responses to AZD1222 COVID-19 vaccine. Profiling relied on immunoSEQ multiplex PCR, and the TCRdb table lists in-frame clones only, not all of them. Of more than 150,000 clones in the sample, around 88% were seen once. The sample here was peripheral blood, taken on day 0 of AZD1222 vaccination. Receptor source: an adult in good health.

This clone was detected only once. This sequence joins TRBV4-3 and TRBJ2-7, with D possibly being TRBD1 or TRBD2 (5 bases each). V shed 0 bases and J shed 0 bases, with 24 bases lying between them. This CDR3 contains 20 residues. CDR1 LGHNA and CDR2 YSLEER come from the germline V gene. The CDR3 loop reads CASSQDVQYGTSFSSYEQYF. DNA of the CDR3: TGCGCCAGCAGCCAAGATGTTCAATACGGGACGTCTTTTAGCTCCTACGAGCAGTACTTC.

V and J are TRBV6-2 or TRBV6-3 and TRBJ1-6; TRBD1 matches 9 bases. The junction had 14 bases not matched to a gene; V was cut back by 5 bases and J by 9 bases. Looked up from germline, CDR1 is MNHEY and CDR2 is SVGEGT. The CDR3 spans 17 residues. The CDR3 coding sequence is TGTGCCAGCAGTCGGCCGGACAGGGGTACTGGTGTTTCACCCCTCCACTTT. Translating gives CASSRPDRGTGVSPLHF.

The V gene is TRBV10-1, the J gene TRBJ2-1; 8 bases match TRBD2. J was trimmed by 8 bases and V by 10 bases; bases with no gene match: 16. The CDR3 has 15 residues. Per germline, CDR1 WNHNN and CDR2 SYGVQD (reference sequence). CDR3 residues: CAKFSGLAIGDEQFF. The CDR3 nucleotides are TGCGCCAAGTTCTCCGGACTAGCTATAGGGGATGAGCAGTTCTTC.

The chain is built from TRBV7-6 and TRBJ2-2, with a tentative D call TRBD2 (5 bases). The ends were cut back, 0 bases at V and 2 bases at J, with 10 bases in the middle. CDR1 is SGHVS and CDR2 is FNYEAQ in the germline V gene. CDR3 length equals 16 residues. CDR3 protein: CASSLAGRLNTGELFF. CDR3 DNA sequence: TGTGCCAGCAGCTTAGCGGGGAGACTCAACACCGGGGAGCTGTTTTTT.

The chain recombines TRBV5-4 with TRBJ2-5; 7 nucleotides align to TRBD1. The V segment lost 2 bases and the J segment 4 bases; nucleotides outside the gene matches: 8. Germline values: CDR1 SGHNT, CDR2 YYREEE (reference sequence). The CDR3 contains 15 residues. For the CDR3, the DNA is TGTGCCAGCAGCTTAAAACAGGGGTTGGGAGAGACCCAGTACTTC. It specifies CASSLKQGLGETQYF. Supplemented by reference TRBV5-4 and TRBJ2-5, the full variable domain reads ETGVTQSPTHLIKTRGQQVTLRCSSQSGHNTVSWYQQALGQGPQFIFQYYREEENGRGNFPPRFSGLQFPNYSSELNVNALELDDSALYLCASSLKQGLGETQYFGPGTRLLVL.

The CDR3 region is CASSHQGGETQYF. The CDR3 nucleotides are TGTGCCAGCAGCCATCAGGGTGGGGAGACCCAGTACTTC. This chain links TRBV7-9 with TRBJ2-5; D is possibly TRBD1 (5 bases). The CDR3 length is 13 residues. The V end was cut by 5 bases, the J end by 5 bases, with 12 bases between. Germline values: CDR1 SEHNR, CDR2 FQNEAQ (reference sequence).

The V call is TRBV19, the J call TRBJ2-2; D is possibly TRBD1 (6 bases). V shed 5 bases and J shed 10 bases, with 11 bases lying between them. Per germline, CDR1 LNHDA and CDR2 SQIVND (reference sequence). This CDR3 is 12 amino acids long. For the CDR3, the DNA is TGTGCCAGTAGTCCCAGGGGCCTGGAGCTGTTTTTT. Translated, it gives CASSPRGLELFF.

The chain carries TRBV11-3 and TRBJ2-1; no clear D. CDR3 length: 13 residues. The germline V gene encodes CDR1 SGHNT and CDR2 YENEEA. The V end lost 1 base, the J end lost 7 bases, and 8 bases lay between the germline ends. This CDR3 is CASSLAVGNEQFF. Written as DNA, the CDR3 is TGTGCCAGCAGCTTAGCGGTCGGGAATGAGCAGTTCTTC.

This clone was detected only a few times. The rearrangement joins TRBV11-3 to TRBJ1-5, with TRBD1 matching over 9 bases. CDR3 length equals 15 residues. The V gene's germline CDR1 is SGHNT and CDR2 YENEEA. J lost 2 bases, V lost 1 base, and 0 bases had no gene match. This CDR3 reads CASSLGTGGNQPQHF. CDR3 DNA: TGTGCCAGCAGCTTAGGGACAGGGGGCAATCAGCCCCAGCATTTT. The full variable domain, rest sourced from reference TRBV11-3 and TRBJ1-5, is EAGVVQSPRYKIIEKKQPVAFWCNPISGHNTLYWYLQNLGQGPELLIRYENEEAVDDSQLPKDRFSAERLKGVDSTLKIQPAELGDSAVYLCASSLGTGGNQPQHFGDGTRLSIL.

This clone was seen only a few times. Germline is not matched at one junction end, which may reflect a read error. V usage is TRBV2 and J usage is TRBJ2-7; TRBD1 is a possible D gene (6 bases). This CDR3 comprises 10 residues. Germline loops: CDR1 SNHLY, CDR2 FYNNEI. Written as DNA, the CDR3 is TGTGCCAGCAGTCAGGGCAGGGGTTTGTTC. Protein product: CASSQGRGLF.

The CDR3 bases are TGCGCCAGCAGCGACACCGGGACAGGGTATTCCGAGCAGTTCTTC. Translating gives CASSDTGTGYSEQFF. The chain joins TRBV5-1 to TRBJ2-1; TRBD1 aligns across 9 bases. CDR1 is SGHRS and CDR2 is YFSETQ in the germline V gene. V shed 4 bases, J shed 10 bases, and the junction held 12 bases outside the gene matches. The CDR3 runs to 15 residues.

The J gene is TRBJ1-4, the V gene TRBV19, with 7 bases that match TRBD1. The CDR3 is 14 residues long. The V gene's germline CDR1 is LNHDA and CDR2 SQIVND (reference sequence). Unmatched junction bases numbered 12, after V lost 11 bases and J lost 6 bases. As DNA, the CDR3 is TGTGCCTCAACGAGGGACAGCTCCTATGAAAAACTGTTTTTT. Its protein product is CASTRDSSYEKLFF. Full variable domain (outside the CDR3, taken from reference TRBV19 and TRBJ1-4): DGGITQSPKYLFRKEGQNVTLSCEQNLNHDAMYWYRQDPGQGLRLIYYSQIVNDFQKGDIAEGYSVSREKKESFPLTVTSAQKNPTAFYLCASTRDSSYEKLFFGSGTQLSVL.

The CDR3 sequence is CASMGGFNYGYTF. The CDR3 DNA reads as TGTGCCAGTATGGGAGGATTCAACTATGGCTACACCTTC. The chain carries TRBV19 and TRBJ1-2; D is undetermined. The CDR3 consists of 13 residues. V was clipped by 7 bases and J by 2 bases, with 11 bases between them. Germline lookup yields CDR1 LNHDA and CDR2 SQIVND (reference sequence). The whole variable domain, filled in from reference TRBV19 and TRBJ1-2, reads DGGITQSPKYLFRKEGQNVTLSCEQNLNHDAMYWYRQDPGQGLRLIYYSQIVNDFQKGDIAEGYSVSREKKESFPLTVTSAQKNPTAFYLCASMGGFNYGYTFGSGTRLTVV.

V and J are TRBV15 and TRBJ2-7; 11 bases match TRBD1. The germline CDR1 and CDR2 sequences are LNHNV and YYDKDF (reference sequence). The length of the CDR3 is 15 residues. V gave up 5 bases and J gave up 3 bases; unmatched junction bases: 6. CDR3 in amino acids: CATSRPGTGGYEQYF. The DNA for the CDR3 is TGTGCCACCAGCCGACCCGGGACAGGGGGCTACGAGCAGTACTTC.

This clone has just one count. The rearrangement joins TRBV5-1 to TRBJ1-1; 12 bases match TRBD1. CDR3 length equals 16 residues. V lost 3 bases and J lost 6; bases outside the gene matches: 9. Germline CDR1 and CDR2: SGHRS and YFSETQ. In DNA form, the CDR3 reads TGCGCCAGCAGCTCCGGGGTCGGGACAGGGGGCTCTGAAGCTTTCTTT. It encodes CASSSGVGTGGSEAFF. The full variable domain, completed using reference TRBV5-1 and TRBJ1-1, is KAGVTQTPRYLIKTRGQQVTLSCSPISGHRSVSWYQQTPGQGLQFLFEYFSETQRNKGNFPGRFSGRQFSNSRSEMNVSTLELGDSALYLCASSSGVGTGGSEAFFGQGTRLTVV.

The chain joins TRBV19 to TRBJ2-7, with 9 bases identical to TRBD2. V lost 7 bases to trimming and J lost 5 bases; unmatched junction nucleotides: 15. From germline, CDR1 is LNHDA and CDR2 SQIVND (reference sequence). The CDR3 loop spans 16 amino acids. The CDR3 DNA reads TGTGCCAGTACCCGTAGCGGGGGCAATAGGAACCACGAGCAGTACTTC. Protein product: CASTRSGGNRNHEQYF.

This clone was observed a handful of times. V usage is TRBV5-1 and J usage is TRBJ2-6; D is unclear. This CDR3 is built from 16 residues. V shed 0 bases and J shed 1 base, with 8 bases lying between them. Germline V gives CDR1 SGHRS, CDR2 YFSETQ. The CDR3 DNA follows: TGCGCCAGCAGCTTGGGAATGGGTTCTGGGGCCAACGTCCTGACTTTC. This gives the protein CASSLGMGSGANVLTF.

The chain's CDR3 is CAWSPGQGGIGNQPQHF. CDR3 bases: TGTGCCTGGAGTCCTGGACAGGGGGGCATCGGCAATCAGCCCCAGCATTTT. This chain joins TRBV30 and TRBJ1-5, with 10 bases fitting TRBD1. The CDR3 is made up of 17 amino acids. Germline trimming cut 2 bases from V and 2 bases from J; bases unmatched to any gene: 9. Germline loops: CDR1 GTSNPN, CDR2 SVGIG (reference sequence).

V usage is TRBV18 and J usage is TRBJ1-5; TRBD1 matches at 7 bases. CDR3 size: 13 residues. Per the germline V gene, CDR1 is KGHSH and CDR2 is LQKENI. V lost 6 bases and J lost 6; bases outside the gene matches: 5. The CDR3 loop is CASSGGGVQPQHF. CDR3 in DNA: TGTGCCAGCTCCGGAGGGGGCGTTCAGCCCCAGCATTTT.

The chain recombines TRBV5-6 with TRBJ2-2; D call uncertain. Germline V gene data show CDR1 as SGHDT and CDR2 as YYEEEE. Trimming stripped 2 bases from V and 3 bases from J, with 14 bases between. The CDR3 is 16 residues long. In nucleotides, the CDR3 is TGTGCCAGCAGCTTTTCCGACCGCCGCGACACCGGGGAGCTGTTTTTT. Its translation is CASSFSDRRDTGELFF. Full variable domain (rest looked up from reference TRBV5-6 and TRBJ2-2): DAGVTQSPTHLIKTRGQQVTLRCSPKSGHDTVSWYQQALGQGPQFIFQYYEEEERQRGNFPDRFSGHQFPNYSSELNVNALLLGDSALYLCASSFSDRRDTGELFFGEGSRLTVL.

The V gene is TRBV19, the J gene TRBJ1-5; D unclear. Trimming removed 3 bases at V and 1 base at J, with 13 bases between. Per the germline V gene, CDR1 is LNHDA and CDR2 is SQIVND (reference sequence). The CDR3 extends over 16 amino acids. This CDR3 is CASSMAARLSNQPQHF. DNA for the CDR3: TGTGCCAGTAGTATGGCCGCTCGACTGAGCAATCAGCCCCAGCATTTT.

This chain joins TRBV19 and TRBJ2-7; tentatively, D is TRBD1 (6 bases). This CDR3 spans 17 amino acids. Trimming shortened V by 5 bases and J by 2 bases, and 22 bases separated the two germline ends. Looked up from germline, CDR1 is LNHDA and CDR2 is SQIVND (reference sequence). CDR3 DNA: TGTGCCAGTAGTGTGTATGGGGTGCCGGACAGCACCTACGAGCAGTACTTC. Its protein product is CASSVYGVPDSTYEQYF.

Here the CDR3 reads CAISESEVWTAPVTQYF. In DNA form, the CDR3 reads TGTGCCATCAGTGAGTCGGAGGTTTGGACAGCTCCGGTGACCCAGTACTTC. The chain couples TRBV10-3 to TRBJ2-5; D possibly corresponds to TRBD1 (6 bases). Germline V gene data show CDR1 as ENHRY and CDR2 as SYGVKD. The V end was cut by 0 bases, the J end by 7 bases, with 21 bases between. This CDR3 region has 17 residues.

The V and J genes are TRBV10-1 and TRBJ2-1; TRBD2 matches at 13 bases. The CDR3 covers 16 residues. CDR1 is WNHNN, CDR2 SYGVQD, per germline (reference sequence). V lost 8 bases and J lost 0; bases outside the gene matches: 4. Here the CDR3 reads CASSRTSGGSYNEQFF. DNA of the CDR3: TGCGCCAGCTCCAGGACTAGCGGGGGCTCCTACAATGAGCAGTTCTTC.

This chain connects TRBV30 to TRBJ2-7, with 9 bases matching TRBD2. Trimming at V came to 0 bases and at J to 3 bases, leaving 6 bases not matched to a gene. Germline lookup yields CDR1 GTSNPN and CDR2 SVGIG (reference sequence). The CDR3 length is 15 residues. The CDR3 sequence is CAWSVSSGSLYEQYF. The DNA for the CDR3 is TGTGCCTGGAGTGTAAGTAGCGGGAGTCTCTACGAGCAGTACTTC. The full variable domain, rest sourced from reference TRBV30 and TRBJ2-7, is SQTIHQWPATLVQPVGSPLSLECTVEGTSNPNLYWYRQAAGRGLQLLFYSVGIGQISSEVPQNLSASRPQDRQFILSSKKLLLSDSGFYLCAWSVSSGSLYEQYFGPGTRLTVT.

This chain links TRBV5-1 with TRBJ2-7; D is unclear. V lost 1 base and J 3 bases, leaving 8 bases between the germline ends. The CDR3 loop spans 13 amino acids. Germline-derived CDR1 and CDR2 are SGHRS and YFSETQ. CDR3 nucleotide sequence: TGCGCCAGCAGCTTGAATAGGTTCTACGAGCAGTACTTC. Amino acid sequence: CASSLNRFYEQYF.